The sequence of this T cell receptor (beta chain) was determined in a study of cytomegalovirus exposure and HLA in healthy donors. Study-level information: Genotyping showed roughly 83% of roughly 400 donors falling in the Caucasian-associated ancestry cluster.

The primer mix had 60 Vbeta and 13 Jbeta primers. Sequenced by immunoSEQ multiplex PCR; TCRdb stores in-frame clones only, minus some. The sample contains over 150,000 clones, 60% to 85% of which appear only once. General study results and limits: Data from an earlier analysis indicated that most TCR beta V segments were productive either about 90% or about 30% of the time. The sole available immune exposure information was CMV serostatus. One cluster of highly shared sequence variants probably arose as a sequencing artifact.

A remark on this clone: Its specificity is unknown.

The V end was cut by 6 bases, the J end by 0 bases, with 9 bases between. Germline CDR1 reads MNHEY; CDR2 reads SVGAGI. CDR3 length: 14 amino acids. This chain connects TRBV6-5 to TRBJ1-3; D is perhaps TRBD1 (5 bases). This receptor was obtained from a male donor in good health and CMV-seropositive. Source material: PBMCs. CDR3 residues: CASSDSLSGNTIYF. In DNA form, the CDR3 reads TGTGCCAGCAGCGACAGCCTCTCTGGAAACACCATATATTTT.